These 21 T cell receptor beta chains share one sample of origin, sequenced in a study of identical twins. TCRdb re-called the 5' RACE reads through MiXCR, storing one row per CDR3 protein. This repertoire shows about 660,000 distinct CDR3 sequences, over 8.5% found once; its top ten account for 0.98%. These data were also reused for a study on yellow fever vaccine responses in identical twins.

Sample: PBMCs. The receptors were gathered from a woman under 30 in good health.

The V call is TRBV20-1, the J call TRBJ2-6; the D is unclear. The V gene lost 3 bases and the J gene lost 0 bases, with 9 bases spanning the gap. CDR1 is DFQATT and CDR2 is SNEGSKA in the germline V gene (reference sequence). This CDR3 is 15 amino acids long. The CDR3 is CSASPDNSGANVLTF. The CDR3 DNA sequence: TGCAGTGCTAGCCCCGACAACTCTGGGGCCAACGTCCTGACTTTC.

This clonotype was counted between two and nine times. The rearrangement uses TRBV5-1 and TRBJ2-5, with D perhaps TRBD1 (6 bases). CDR1 is SGHRS, CDR2 YFSETQ, per germline. The CDR3 totals 15 residues. Deletions cut 4 bases from V and 4 bases from J, with 17 bases between. CDR3 amino acids: CASSLDPGARETQYF. CDR3 DNA: TGCGCCAGCAGCCTTGACCCAGGGGCTCGAGAGACCCAGTACTTC.

The sample holds a few counts of this clonotype. This chain connects TRBV28 to TRBJ2-7; maybe TRBD1 (5 bases). This CDR3 is built from 12 residues. V was clipped by 5 bases and J by 7 bases, with 12 bases between them. The V gene's germline CDR1 is MDHEN and CDR2 SYDVKM. This CDR3 is CASSLPQGEQYF. In DNA, the CDR3 is TGTGCCAGCAGTCTTCCCCAGGGAGAGCAGTACTTC.

This clonotype was observed a handful of times. The chain has TRBV11-3 and TRBJ2-3; no definite D call. V was clipped by 5 bases and J by 5 bases, with 11 bases between them. Germline CDR1 reads SGHNT; CDR2 reads YENEEA. This CDR3 comprises 13 residues. The chain's CDR3 is CASSPPLGDTQYF. The CDR3 DNA follows: TGTGCCAGCAGCCCCCCTTTGGGAGATACGCAGTATTTT.

This clonotype was observed a few times. This chain links TRBV7-2 with TRBJ2-5; 10 bases line up with TRBD1. Losses at the gene ends were 1 base for V and 4 bases for J; bases not matched to a gene: 3. This CDR3 has 15 residues. CDR1 is SGHTA and CDR2 is FQGNSA in the germline V gene. CDR3 region: CASSLDRDRGETQYF. Here the CDR3 DNA reads TGTGCCAGCAGCTTAGATAGGGACAGGGGAGAGACCCAGTACTTC.

This clonotype was seen a handful of times. The V call is TRBV13, the J call TRBJ2-1; no reliable D call. V lost 2 bases, J lost 8 bases, and 7 bases lay in between. The germline gives CDR1 PRHDT, CDR2 FYEKMQ (reference sequence). CDR3 size: 12 residues. CDR3 nucleotide sequence: TGTGCCAGCAGCTTATGGTGCGATGAGCAGTTCTTC. It codes for CASSLWCDEQFF.

This clonotype was recorded a few times. CDR3 sequence (DNA): TGCAGTGCTAGTAGTGGGGGACCAAGCACAGATACGCAGTATTTT. Residues: CSASSGGPSTDTQYF. This rearrangement joins TRBV20-1 to TRBJ2-3; D could derive from TRBD1 or TRBD2 (5 bases each). CDR1 DFQATT and CDR2 SNEGSKA come from the germline V gene (reference sequence). There are 15 residues in the CDR3. V lost 3 bases, J lost 0 bases, and 13 bases lay in between.

The chain employs TRBV28 and TRBJ2-1, with 9 bases fitting TRBD1. J lost 8 bases, V lost 4 bases, and 3 bases had no gene match. From germline, CDR1 is MDHEN and CDR2 SYDVKM. The CDR3 is 13 residues long. CDR3 sequence: CASSWTGADEQFF. The CDR3 DNA reads as TGTGCCAGCAGTTGGACAGGGGCCGATGAGCAGTTCTTC.

This clonotype has a handful of counts. The gene calls are TRBV3-1 and TRBJ2-1; 10 nucleotides agree with TRBD2. V lost 2 bases and J lost 3; bases outside the gene matches: 7. The CDR3 covers 17 residues. From germline, CDR1 is LGHDT and CDR2 YNNKEL (reference sequence). This chain's CDR3 is CASSQPTGTSDYNEQFF. The CDR3 bases are TGTGCCAGCAGCCAACCCACCGGGACTAGCGACTACAATGAGCAGTTCTTC.

There are a few counts of this clonotype. The V call is TRBV6-2 or TRBV6-3, the J call TRBJ2-2; 10 nucleotides agree with TRBD2. This CDR3 has 16 amino acids. CDR1 and CDR2 from the germline V gene are MNHEY and SVGEGT. V lost 4 bases and J lost 1; bases outside the gene matches: 3. The CDR3 protein is CASSSGLAENTGELFF. The CDR3 DNA is TGTGCCAGCAGTTCCGGACTAGCGGAGAACACCGGGGAGCTGTTTTTT.

This clonotype was seen a handful of times. This chain uses TRBV20-1 with TRBJ2-1; no clear D gene. This CDR3 region has 15 residues. Germline CDR1 DFQATT, CDR2 SNEGSKA (reference sequence). Between the trimmed V and J ends, which lost 2 bases and 0 bases, there was a span of 11 bases. The CDR3 protein is CSARSDTSSYNEQFF. CDR3 nucleotide sequence: TGCAGTGCTAGATCCGACACGAGCTCCTACAATGAGCAGTTCTTC.

This clonotype has just a few counts. The chain has TRBV6-2 or TRBV6-3 and TRBJ2-2, with D tentatively TRBD1 (5 bases). CDR1 is MNHEY, CDR2 SVGEGT, per germline. V dropped 4 bases and J dropped 6 bases, with 21 bases sitting between them. The CDR3 length is 17 residues. CDR3 sequence (DNA): TGTGCCAGCAGTTCCATACTAAGTAGCAGGGTCGCCGGGGAGCTGTTTTTT. Protein product: CASSSILSSRVAGELFF.

The V call is TRBV28, the J call TRBJ2-7; no definite D call. Trimming cost V 8 bases and J 7 bases, with 12 bases left between them. This CDR3 is built from 11 residues. CDR1 is MDHEN and CDR2 is SYDVKM in the germline V gene. CDR3 amino acids: CASADTGEQYF. CDR3 bases: TGTGCCAGCGCCGATACTGGAGAGCAGTACTTC.

This clonotype was counted a few times. The rearrangement links TRBV20-1 to TRBJ2-1; D is possibly TRBD2 (7 bases). With 3 bases removed from V and 12 bases from J, the gap between germline ends came to 21 bases. The CDR3 has 14 residues. Germline V lookup: CDR1 DFQATT, CDR2 SNEGSKA (reference sequence). The CDR3 DNA sequence: TGCAGTGCTAGGAACAGATTCCGGGGGGCCTCGCAGTTCTTC. Translated, it gives CSARNRFRGASQFF.

This clonotype was detected many times. This chain joins TRBV29-1 and TRBJ2-6; D is perhaps TRBD1 (6 bases). Trimming shortened V by 7 bases and J by 0 bases, and 10 bases separated the two germline ends. CDR3 length: 14 residues. Germline CDR1 SQVTM, CDR2 ANQGSEA. CDR3 in amino acids: CSAQGSSGANVLTF. The CDR3, as DNA: TGCAGCGCCCAGGGGAGCTCTGGGGCCAACGTCCTGACTTTC.

A few counts support this clonotype. This chain connects TRBV15 to TRBJ2-2, with TRBD2 identical over 13 bases. Unmatched junction bases numbered 8, after V lost 5 bases and J lost 5 bases. The CDR3 runs 17 residues. In germline, CDR1 is LNHNV, CDR2 YYDKDF (reference sequence). CDR3 sequence reads: CATSLPWTSGRTGELFF. For the CDR3, the DNA is TGTGCCACCAGCCTACCCTGGACTAGCGGGAGAACCGGGGAGCTGTTTTTT.

The sample holds many counts of this clonotype. The chain is built from TRBV6-6 and TRBJ1-1, with a weak D call TRBD1 (6 bases). Trimming pared 2 bases from V and 5 bases from J, leaving 9 bases between. CDR3 length: 13 amino acids. The germline gives CDR1 MNHNY, CDR2 SVGAGI (reference sequence). The CDR3 reads CASSYTQGTEAFF. CDR3 nucleotides: TGTGCCAGCAGTTACACTCAGGGGACTGAAGCTTTCTTT.

This clonotype was seen only a few times. The chain joins TRBV6-2 or TRBV6-3 to TRBJ2-7; a weak D match, TRBD2 (6 bases). V was trimmed by 6 bases and J by 9 bases, leaving 21 bases between them. Germline-derived CDR1 and CDR2 are MNHEY and SVGEGT. CDR3 length: 14 amino acids. This CDR3 reads CASSYTGTSPRQYF. CDR3 nucleotide sequence: TGTGCCAGCAGCTACACCGGGACTTCCCCCAGGCAGTACTTC.

This clonotype was observed many times. This chain uses TRBV18 with TRBJ2-3, with TRBD1 identical over 9 bases. The V gene's germline CDR1 is KGHSH and CDR2 LQKENI. Trimming cost V 4 bases and J 6 bases; bases outside gene matches: 8. This CDR3 spans 15 amino acids. CDR3 in amino acids: CASSQTGGASDTQYF. The CDR3 nucleotides are TGTGCCAGCTCACAAACAGGGGGCGCATCTGATACGCAGTATTTT.

This clonotype was detected a few times. J is TRBJ1-6 and V is TRBV19; 7 bases agree with TRBD1. This CDR3 has 14 amino acids. The V gene end was trimmed by 3 bases and the J gene end by 10 bases; junction bases not matched to a gene: 6. Germline values: CDR1 LNHDA, CDR2 SQIVND (reference sequence). The CDR3, as DNA: TGTGCCAGTAGTATTACAGGGGCTGCGTCACCCCTCCACTTT. It encodes CASSITGAASPLHF.

This clonotype occurred a few times. The genes are TRBV21-1 and TRBJ2-7; the table gives TRBD1 as D, unverified against the DNA. TRBV21-1 corresponds to a pseudogene. This CDR3 contains 16 residues. CDR3 sequence reads: CASSKEGGLHTYEQYF. The CDR3 nucleotides are TGTGCCAGCAGCAAAGAAGGGGGGCTTCACACCTACGAGCAGTACTTC.